This entry describes one TCR beta chain. The antigen is not known. The data originate from a study of cytomegalovirus exposure and HLA in healthy donors. With 60 Vbeta and 13 Jbeta primers, the PCR was carried out. Sequencing was performed with immunoSEQ multiplex PCR; in TCRdb, only in-frame clones are kept and a portion is missing. The sample totals 100,000 to 150,000 clones. The CDR3 length is 13 residues. The junction had 8 bases not matched to a gene; V was cut back by 7 bases and J by 6 bases. Germline V gene data show CDR1 as MNHEY and CDR2 as SMNVEV (reference sequence). Overall study results and limits: Sequencing depth across donors, presence/absence analyses assumed, was roughly uniform. The study designated roughly 150 TCR beta chains cytomegalovirus-associated. It was in a later analysis that TCR association rates were seen to vary by HLA locus, highest for DRB1 and lowest for HLA-C.

Sequencing was carried out using PBMCs. The origin of this receptor is a woman in her thirties or forties in good health and CMV-seropositive. This chain joins TRBV27 and TRBJ2-7; 8 nucleotides agree with TRBD1. The CDR3 region is CASTDRGYGEQYF. DNA for the CDR3: TGTGCCAGCACCGACAGGGGCTACGGCGAGCAGTACTTC.